A selection of T cell receptor beta chains follows, all from one sample in a study of blood T cell repertoires in COVID-19. Data came from immunoSEQ multiplex PCR; TCRdb stores just in-frame clones and leaves some out. The table includes over 100,000 clones, approximately 86% detected once. Sequencing was performed on peripheral blood. Every receptor here comes from a man aged 45-65 years with active or convalescent COVID-19. Each CDR3 is given with its conserved first and last residue. D genes are given only for firm matches. Where a row states a size, it is once, few, many or the class of an expanded clone; other rows omit it.

>TRBJ1-2|.|.|TRBV6-6
TGTGCCAGCAGTTGGGACATCTATGGCTACACCTTC
CASSWDIYGYTF
>TRBJ2-2|once|TRBD1|TRBV10-3
TGTGCCATCAGGGGGACAGGGGGCGCCGGGGAGCTGTTTTTT
CAIRGTGGAGELFF
>TRBJ1-4|.|.|TRBV3-1/TRBV3-2
TGTGCCAGCAGCCAGGCGGGGGACTTGTATGAAAAACTGTTTTTT
CASSQAGDLYEKLFF
>TRBJ2-1|.|.|TRBV5-1
TGCGCCAGCAGCTTGGCCGACGGGAGCACTGAGCAGTTCTTC
CASSLADGSTEQFF
>TRBJ1-1|.|.|TRBV12-3/TRBV12-4
TGTGCCAGCAAAAAGGGAGGGGACACTGAAGCTTTCTTT
CASKKGGDTEAFF
>TRBJ1-6|.|.|TRBV11-2
TGTGCCAGCAGCTTAGGAGGAGCAGATAATTCACCCCTCCACTTT
CASSLGGADNSPLHF
>TRBJ2-5|once|TRBD2|TRBV30
TGTGCCTGGAGCGGGGGGGCAAAGGGGCGCCAAGAGACCCAGTACTTC
CAWSGGAKGRQETQYF
>TRBJ2-2|.|.|TRBV6-5
TGTGCCAGCAGGAGAGGGTACACCGGGGAGCTGTTTTTT
CASRRGYTGELFF
>TRBJ2-2|.|.|TRBV5-1
TGCGCCAGCAGCTTTTTTCCCTTTACCGGGGAGCTGTTTTTT
CASSFFPFTGELFF
>TRBJ1-4|.|.|TRBV10-3
TGTGCCATCAGTGAGTCGATGGCAGGTCTAAATGAAAAACTGTTTTTT
CAISESMAGLNEKLFF
>TRBJ1-6|.|TRBD1|TRBV19
TGTGCCAGTAACCAACAGGGGGATCGGGGACCCCTCCACTTT
CASNQQGDRGPLHF
>TRBJ1-2|.|TRBD1|TRBV28
TGTGCCAGCAGCCGGGACAGGGGGCGAAGCTATGGCTACACCTTC
CASSRDRGRSYGYTF
>TRBJ1-5|once|.|TRBV28
TGTGCCAGCGCCCCAGGTGCGGGGGCTCAGCCCCAGCATTTT
CASAPGAGAQPQHF
>TRBJ2-3|.|TRBD2|TRBV7-2
TGTGCCAGCAGCACCCGACTAGCGGGGGGCACAGATACGCAGTATTTT
CASSTRLAGGTDTQYF
>TRBJ2-3|once|.|TRBV5-1
TGCGCCAGCAGCTTAGCGCTCAACCCGGTGGATACGCAGTATTTT
CASSLALNPVDTQYF
>TRBJ2-7|few|TRBD1|TRBV27
TGTGCCAGCAGCCCGGGACAGGGCCTCTACGAGCAGTACTTC
CASSPGQGLYEQYF
>TRBJ2-1|.|.|TRBV6-4
TGTGCCAGCAGTGATGAGGGCCACAATGAGCAGTTCTTC
CASSDEGHNEQFF
>TRBJ1-4|.|.|TRBV5-1
TGCGCCAGCAGCTTGGAGGCAGGTAGTGAAAAACTGTTTTTT
CASSLEAGSEKLFF
>TRBJ2-3|.|.|TRBV10-1
TGCGCCAGCAGCCGACTTGGGTCAGATACGCAGTATTTT
CASSRLGSDTQYF
>TRBJ2-3|.|TRBD1|TRBV6-6
TGTGCCAGCAGTTGGACAGGGGAGGATACGCAGTATTTT
CASSWTGEDTQYF